What follows are 26 T cell receptor beta chains derived from one specimen sequenced in a study of blood T cell repertoires in COVID-19. Profiling relied on immunoSEQ multiplex PCR, and the TCRdb table lists in-frame clones only, not all of them. Of roughly 34,000 clones detected, less than 90% appear once; the ten largest clones hold roughly 24%. Material for sequencing was peripheral blood. These TCRs come from a woman of 80 years or more with active or convalescent COVID-19.

This rearrangement joins TRBV2 to TRBJ2-1; TRBD2 agrees at 10 bases. The ends lost 4 bases at V and 9 bases at J; junction bases unmatched: 9. The germline V gene encodes CDR1 SNHLY and CDR2 FYNNEI. The CDR3 runs to 15 residues. The CDR3 sequence: CASSVSSGGLSEQFF. CDR3 DNA sequence: TGTGCCAGCAGTGTTTCTAGCGGGGGTTTGAGTGAGCAGTTCTTC.

V and J are TRBV7-2 and TRBJ1-1; TRBD1 matches at 8 bases. J gave up 4 bases and V 5 bases, and 6 bases lay outside the gene matches. Per the germline V gene, CDR1 is SGHTA and CDR2 is FQGNSA. CDR3 size: 14 residues. The CDR3 sequence: CASSPDRVRTEAFF. The CDR3 nucleotides are TGTGCCAGCAGCCCGGACAGGGTACGCACTGAAGCTTTCTTT.

The rearrangement links TRBV9 to TRBJ2-1; 10 nucleotides agree with TRBD2. The CDR3 length is 19 residues. The germline gives CDR1 SGDLS, CDR2 YYNGEE. The V gene end was trimmed by 0 bases and the J gene end by 1 base; junction bases not matched to a gene: 10. The CDR3 here is CASSVVASGGQPSYNEQFF. DNA of the CDR3: TGTGCCAGCAGCGTAGTGGCTAGCGGGGGCCAACCATCCTACAATGAGCAGTTCTTC.

V is TRBV15 and J is TRBJ2-7; 8 bases line up with TRBD1. Per the germline V gene, CDR1 is LNHNV and CDR2 is YYDKDF (reference sequence). V shed 3 bases and J 5 bases; nucleotides not matched to a gene: 12. The length of the CDR3 is 16 residues. The CDR3 region has the DNA TGTGCCACCAGCAGCCTAGGAGGACAGGGACCTAACGAGCAGTACTTC. Protein: CATSSLGGQGPNEQYF.

This chain joins TRBV19 and TRBJ2-3; 9 bases map to TRBD2. This CDR3 contains 15 residues. J was trimmed by 3 bases and V by 3 bases; bases with no gene match: 4. Germline V CDR1 and CDR2: LNHDA, SQIVND (reference sequence). The CDR3 sequence: CASSISLAGTDTQYF. The CDR3 nucleotides are TGTGCCAGTAGTATCAGTCTAGCGGGGACAGATACGCAGTATTTT.

The chain recombines TRBV5-1 with TRBJ1-4; 7 nucleotides align to TRBD1. The junction had 6 bases not matched to a gene; V was cut back by 4 bases and J by 6 bases. The V gene's germline CDR1 is SGHRS and CDR2 YFSETQ. The CDR3 totals 14 residues. The chain's CDR3 is CASSRGGVYEKLFF. In nucleotides, the CDR3 is TGCGCCAGCAGCCGAGGGGGCGTGTATGAAAAACTGTTTTTT.

This clone is a singleton in its sample. The J gene is TRBJ2-3, the V gene TRBV24-1, with TRBD2 matching 8 bases. V lost 5 bases and J lost 7; bases outside the gene matches: 10. The germline gives CDR1 KGHDR, CDR2 SFDVKD. The CDR3 covers 15 residues. The CDR3 here is CATSAGGGGHNTQYF. The DNA for the CDR3 is TGTGCCACCAGTGCGGGAGGGGGGGGCCACAATACGCAGTATTTT.

The gene calls are TRBV27 and TRBJ1-3, with D unclear. Germline-derived CDR1 and CDR2 are MNHEY and SMNVEV (reference sequence). The CDR3 contains 13 residues. Trimming took 4 bases from V and 3 from J, leaving 7 bases between them. The CDR3 bases are TGTGCCAGCAGTTCCGGACTTGGAAACACCATATATTTT. Translated: CASSSGLGNTIYF.

The chain combines TRBV3-1 (or the pseudogene TRBV3-2) with TRBJ2-7; TRBD1 agrees at 10 bases. Trimming at V came to 5 bases and at J to 5 bases, leaving 15 bases not matched to a gene. This CDR3 is built from 17 residues. Germline CDR1 LGHDT, CDR2 YNNKEL (reference sequence). The CDR3 DNA reads as TGTGCCAGCAGCATCCGACAGGGGGCAGGAAGATTCGACGAGCAGTACTTC. It yields the protein CASSIRQGAGRFDEQYF.

V and J are TRBV7-9 and TRBJ1-5; D gene uncertain. Germline V gives CDR1 SEHNR, CDR2 FQNEAQ (reference sequence). CDR3 length: 13 residues. V was cut by 5 bases and J by 3 bases, with 8 bases left in between. As DNA, the CDR3 is TGTGCCAGCAGCGGCGCGGCCAATCAGCCCCAGCATTTT. Amino acid sequence: CASSGAANQPQHF.

V gene TRBV7-8 combines with J gene TRBJ2-3, with D possibly TRBD2 on 5 matching bases. Trimming stripped 1 base from V and 8 bases from J, with 16 bases between. Germline CDR1 is SGHVS and CDR2 is FQNEAQ. This CDR3 contains 15 residues. Here the CDR3 DNA reads TGTGCCAGCAGCTTAGTAAGGGCGGGCTCCGGTACGCAGTATTTT. This translates into CASSLVRAGSGTQYF.

The chain has TRBV4-2 and TRBJ2-3; TRBD2 might be the D (5 bases). V gave up 4 bases and J gave up 5 bases, with 22 bases separating them. The germline V gene encodes CDR1 LGHNA and CDR2 YNFKEQ. This CDR3 has 17 residues. In nucleotides, the CDR3 is TGTGCCAGCAGCCGCAGAAGGAGCGGAGTCCTGGAAGATACGCAGTATTTT. Translated: CASSRRRSGVLEDTQYF.

A few counts support this clone. The chain has TRBV19 and TRBJ1-5, with a tentative D call TRBD1 (6 bases). Trimming cost V 3 bases and J 6 bases, with 15 bases left between them. This CDR3 has 15 amino acids. CDR1 is LNHDA, CDR2 SQIVND, per germline (reference sequence). The CDR3 here is CASSITPQGGQPQHF. The CDR3 DNA sequence: TGTGCCAGTAGTATTACCCCACAGGGCGGTCAGCCCCAGCATTTT.

This chain links TRBV19 with TRBJ2-2, with 14 bases matching TRBD2. Germline trimming cut 7 bases from V and 4 bases from J; bases unmatched to any gene: 5. CDR1 and CDR2 (germline): LNHDA, SQIVND (reference sequence). This CDR3 is built from 16 residues. In DNA, the CDR3 is TGTGCCAGTACAGGGACTAGCGGGGGACCCACCGGGGAGCTGTTTTTT. This encodes CASTGTSGGPTGELFF.

CDR3 DNA sequence: TGTGCCAGCAGCCCCCGGGTACGACAGGGGTCTAATGAAAAACTGTTTTTT. This encodes CASSPRVRQGSNEKLFF. The chain couples TRBV11-3 to TRBJ1-4, with TRBD1 matching over 8 bases. V gave up 5 bases and J gave up 3 bases; unmatched junction bases: 11. This CDR3 region has 17 residues. CDR1 and CDR2 (germline): SGHNT, YENEEA.

The V gene is TRBV5-1, the J gene TRBJ2-3; 10 positions agree with TRBD2. In germline, CDR1 is SGHRS, CDR2 YFSETQ. The junction had 4 bases not matched to a gene; V was cut back by 4 bases and J by 2 bases. The CDR3 extends over 15 amino acids. CDR3 nucleotide sequence: TGCGCCAGCAGCCTCACTAGCGGGGCCACAGATACGCAGTATTTT. This codes for CASSLTSGATDTQYF.

In nucleotides, the CDR3 is TGTGCCAGCTCACCACTTGTCGAGATAACTAGCACAGATACGCAGTATTTT. Amino acid sequence: CASSPLVEITSTDTQYF. The gene calls are TRBV18 and TRBJ2-3; D is ambiguous. With 1 base removed from V and 0 bases from J, the gap between germline ends came to 14 bases. This CDR3 has 17 residues. Germline CDR1 and CDR2: KGHSH and LQKENI.

The rearrangement uses TRBV28 and TRBJ1-5; D remains ambiguous. CDR1 MDHEN and CDR2 SYDVKM come from the germline V gene. The V end lost 1 base, the J end lost 0 bases, and 7 bases lay between the germline ends. This CDR3 has 15 amino acids. CDR3 region: CASSLSAGSNQPQHF. In DNA, the CDR3 is TGTGCCAGCAGTTTATCGGCAGGTAGCAATCAGCCCCAGCATTTT.

This clone came up once. The V gene is TRBV5-5, the J gene TRBJ1-5; 11 bases are shared with TRBD1. V was pared by 3 bases and J by 5 bases, with 10 bases of the junction left unmatched. This CDR3 is built from 17 residues. Per germline, CDR1 SGHKS and CDR2 YYEKEE (reference sequence). The CDR3 protein is CASSSGTGGFGHQPQHF. The DNA for the CDR3 is TGTGCCAGCAGCTCGGGGACAGGGGGTTTTGGACATCAGCCCCAGCATTTT.

This clone occurred once. The CDR3 protein is CASSNRGGDTQYF. CDR3 bases: TGTGCCAGTAGTAACAGGGGTGGAGATACGCAGTATTTT. The chain couples TRBV19 to TRBJ2-3; 7 bases are shared with TRBD1. From germline, CDR1 is LNHDA and CDR2 SQIVND (reference sequence). The junction had 3 bases not matched to a gene; V was cut back by 4 bases and J by 5 bases. CDR3 length equals 13 residues.

The chain joins TRBV28 to TRBJ1-4; D not resolved. This CDR3 comprises 15 residues. Deletions cut 1 base from V and 0 bases from J, with 6 bases between. Germline loops: CDR1 MDHEN, CDR2 SYDVKM. CDR3 bases: TGTGCCAGCAGTTTATCGAGAGCAACTAATGAAAAACTGTTTTTT. Residues: CASSLSRATNEKLFF.

This clone was detected only once. The J gene is TRBJ1-4, the V gene TRBV28; 9 nucleotides match TRBD1. Germline CDR1 MDHEN, CDR2 SYDVKM. CDR3 length: 15 amino acids. V trimming: 7 bases; J trimming: 5 bases; junction bases outside the gene matches: 8. The CDR3 DNA follows: TGTGCCAGCACCCCAAGGGACAGGGCGAATGAAAAACTGTTTTTT. Protein: CASTPRDRANEKLFF.

The rearrangement links TRBV10-1 to TRBJ2-7; TRBD2 is a possible D gene (6 bases). CDR1 and CDR2 from the germline V gene are WNHNN and SYGVQD (reference sequence). The CDR3 runs 14 residues. V was clipped by 4 bases and J by 3 bases, with 13 bases between them. The CDR3 DNA reads as TGCGCCAGCAGTGCCCACGGGAGTTTCTACGAGCAGTACTTC. Translation gives CASSAHGSFYEQYF.

The rearrangement uses TRBV5-1 and TRBJ1-3, with TRBD1 matching 9 bases. V was pared by 3 bases and J by 4 bases, with 5 bases of the junction left unmatched. Germline V gene lookup returns CDR1 SGHRS and CDR2 YFSETQ. This CDR3 region has 15 residues. CDR3 in amino acids: CASSWTGDGGNTIYF. CDR3 bases: TGCGCCAGCAGCTGGACAGGGGACGGCGGAAACACCATATATTTT.

This clone was detected a few times. CDR3 DNA sequence: TGTGCCAGCAGCTTGCGCCTGGACAGGGTTAATTCACCCCTCCACTTT. Amino acids: CASSLRLDRVNSPLHF. This chain connects TRBV7-8 to TRBJ1-6, with TRBD1 matching 8 bases. This CDR3 is built from 16 residues. Per germline, CDR1 SGHVS and CDR2 FQNEAQ. The V segment lost 3 bases and the J segment 6 bases; nucleotides outside the gene matches: 7. Based on the CDR3 plus reference TRBV7-8 and TRBJ1-6, the full variable domain is GAGVSQSPRYKVAKRGQDVALRCDPISGHVSLFWYQQALGQGPEFLTYFQNEAQLDKSGLPSDRFFAERPEGSVSTLKIQRTQQEDSAVYLCASSLRLDRVNSPLHFGNGTRLTVT.

The chain uses TRBV9 and TRBJ1-1; D is unresolved. CDR3 length: 14 amino acids. The V end lost 3 bases, the J end lost 12 bases, and 21 bases lay between the germline ends. CDR1 and CDR2 from the germline V gene are SGDLS and YYNGEE. The CDR3 DNA sequence: TGTGCCAGCAGCGGTTTAGAGAACGTTGCCATTCCTTTCTTT. It translates to CASSGLENVAIPFF.